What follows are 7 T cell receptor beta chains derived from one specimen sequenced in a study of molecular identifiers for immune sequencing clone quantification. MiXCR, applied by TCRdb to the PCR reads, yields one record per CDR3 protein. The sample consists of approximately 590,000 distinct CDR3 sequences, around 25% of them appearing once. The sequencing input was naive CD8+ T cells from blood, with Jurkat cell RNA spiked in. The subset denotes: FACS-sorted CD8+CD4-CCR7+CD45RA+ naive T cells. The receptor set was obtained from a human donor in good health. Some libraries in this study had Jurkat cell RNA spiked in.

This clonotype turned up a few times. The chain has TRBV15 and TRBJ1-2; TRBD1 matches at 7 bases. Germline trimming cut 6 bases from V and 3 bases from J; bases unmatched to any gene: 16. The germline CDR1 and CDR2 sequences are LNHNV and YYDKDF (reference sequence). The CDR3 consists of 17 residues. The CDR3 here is CATRADRDSTSYYGYTF. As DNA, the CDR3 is TGTGCCACCAGAGCGGACCGGGACAGCACGTCTTACTATGGCTACACCTTC.

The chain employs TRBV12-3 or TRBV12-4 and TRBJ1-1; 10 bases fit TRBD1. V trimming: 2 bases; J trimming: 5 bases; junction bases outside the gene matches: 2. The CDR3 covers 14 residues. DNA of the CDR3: TGTGCCAGCAGTTTAAGACAGGGGGCTACTGAAGCTTTCTTT. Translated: CASSLRQGATEAFF.

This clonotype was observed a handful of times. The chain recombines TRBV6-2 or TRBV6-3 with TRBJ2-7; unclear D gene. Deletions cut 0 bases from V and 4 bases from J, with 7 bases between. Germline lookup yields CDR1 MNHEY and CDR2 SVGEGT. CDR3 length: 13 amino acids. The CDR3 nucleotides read TGTGCCAGCAGTTACTCGATTGAATACGAGCAGTACTTC. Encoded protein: CASSYSIEYEQYF.

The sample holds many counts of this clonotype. The CDR3, as DNA: TGTGCCAGCAGTTTCTACAGCGGAAACACCATATATTTT. Amino acid sequence: CASSFYSGNTIYF. This rearrangement joins TRBV28 to TRBJ1-3, with no clear D. Trimming left V 3 bases short and J 4 bases short, with 7 bases between. This CDR3 has 13 amino acids. Germline CDR1 and CDR2: MDHEN and SYDVKM.

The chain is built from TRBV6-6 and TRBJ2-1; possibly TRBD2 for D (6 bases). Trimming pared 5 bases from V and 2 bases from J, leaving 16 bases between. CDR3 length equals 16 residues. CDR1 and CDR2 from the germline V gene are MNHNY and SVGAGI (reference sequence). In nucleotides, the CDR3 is TGTGCCAGCAGTCCTCTCACGCGGGGCCCCTACAATGAGCAGTTCTTC. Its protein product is CASSPLTRGPYNEQFF.

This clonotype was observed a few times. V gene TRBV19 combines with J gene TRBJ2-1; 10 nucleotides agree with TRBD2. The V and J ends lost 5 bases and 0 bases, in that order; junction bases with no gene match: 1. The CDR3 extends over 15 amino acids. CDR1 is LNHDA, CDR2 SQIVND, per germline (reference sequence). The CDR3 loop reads CASSASGSSYNEQFF. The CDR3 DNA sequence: TGTGCCAGTAGTGCTAGCGGGAGCTCCTACAATGAGCAGTTCTTC.

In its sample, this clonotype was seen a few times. CDR3 sequence reads: CASGDGATNEQFF. CDR3 nucleotides: TGCGCCAGCGGCGACGGAGCAACCAATGAGCAGTTCTTC. This chain connects TRBV4-3 to TRBJ2-1; D remains ambiguous. CDR3 size: 13 residues. The V end was cut by 8 bases, the J end by 6 bases, with 14 bases between. Germline CDR1 LGHNA, CDR2 YSLEER.